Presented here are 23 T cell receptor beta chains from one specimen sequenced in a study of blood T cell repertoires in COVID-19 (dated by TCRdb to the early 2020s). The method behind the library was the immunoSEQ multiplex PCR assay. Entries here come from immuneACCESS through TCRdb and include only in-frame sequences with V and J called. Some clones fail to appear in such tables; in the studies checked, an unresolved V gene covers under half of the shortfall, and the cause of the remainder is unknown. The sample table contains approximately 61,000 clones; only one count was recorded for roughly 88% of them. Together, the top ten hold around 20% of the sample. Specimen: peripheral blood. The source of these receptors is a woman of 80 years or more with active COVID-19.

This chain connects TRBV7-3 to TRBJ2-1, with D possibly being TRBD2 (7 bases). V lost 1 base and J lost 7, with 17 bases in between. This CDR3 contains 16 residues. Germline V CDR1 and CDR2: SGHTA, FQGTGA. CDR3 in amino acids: CASSLIGGRVTNEQFF. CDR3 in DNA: TGTGCCAGCAGCTTAATCGGGGGGCGCGTCACGAATGAGCAGTTCTTC.

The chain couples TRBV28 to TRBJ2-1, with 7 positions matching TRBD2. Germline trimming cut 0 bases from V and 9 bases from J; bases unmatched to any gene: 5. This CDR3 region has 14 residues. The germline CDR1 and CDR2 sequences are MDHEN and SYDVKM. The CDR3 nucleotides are TGTGCCAGCAGTTTATGGGGGGGGTTTCGTGAGCAGTTCTTC. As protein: CASSLWGGFREQFF.

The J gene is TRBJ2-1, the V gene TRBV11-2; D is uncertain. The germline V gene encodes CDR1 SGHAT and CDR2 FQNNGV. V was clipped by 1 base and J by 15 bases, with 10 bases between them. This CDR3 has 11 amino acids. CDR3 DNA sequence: TGTGCCAGCAGCTTAGGGGCCTGGCCGTTCTTC. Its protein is CASSLGAWPFF.

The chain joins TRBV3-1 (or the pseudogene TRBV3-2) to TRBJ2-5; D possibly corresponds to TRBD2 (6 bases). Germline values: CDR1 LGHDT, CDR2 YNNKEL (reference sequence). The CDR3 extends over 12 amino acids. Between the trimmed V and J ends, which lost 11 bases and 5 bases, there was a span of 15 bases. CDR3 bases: TGTGCCTCAGGCGGGGTCTTGGAGACCCAGTACTTC. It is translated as CASGGVLETQYF.

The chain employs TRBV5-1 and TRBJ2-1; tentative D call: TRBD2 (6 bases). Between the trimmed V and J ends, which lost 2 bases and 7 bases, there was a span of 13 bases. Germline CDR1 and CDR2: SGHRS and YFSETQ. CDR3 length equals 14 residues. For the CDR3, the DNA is TGCGCCAGCAGCTTCTCCCGGGGGAAGAATGAGCAGTTCTTC. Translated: CASSFSRGKNEQFF.

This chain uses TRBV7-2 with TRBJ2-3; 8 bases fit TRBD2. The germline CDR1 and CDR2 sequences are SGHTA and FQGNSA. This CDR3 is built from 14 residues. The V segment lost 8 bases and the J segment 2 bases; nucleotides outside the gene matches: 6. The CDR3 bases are TGTGCCAGCCGCCTCGGGGGGGCCACAGATACGCAGTATTTT. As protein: CASRLGGATDTQYF.

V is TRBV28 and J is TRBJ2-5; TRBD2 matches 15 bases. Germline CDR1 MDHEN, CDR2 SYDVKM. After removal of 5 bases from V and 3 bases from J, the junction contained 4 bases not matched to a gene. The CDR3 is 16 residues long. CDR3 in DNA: TGTGCCAGCAGTCCCTGGACTAGCGGGGGGGAAGAGACCCAGTACTTC. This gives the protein CASSPWTSGGEETQYF.

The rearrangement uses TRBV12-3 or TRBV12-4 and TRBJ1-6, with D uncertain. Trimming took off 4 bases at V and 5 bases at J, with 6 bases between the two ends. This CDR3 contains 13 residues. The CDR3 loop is CASSSGHNSPLHF. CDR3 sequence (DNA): TGTGCCAGCAGTTCCGGTCATAATTCACCCCTCCACTTT.

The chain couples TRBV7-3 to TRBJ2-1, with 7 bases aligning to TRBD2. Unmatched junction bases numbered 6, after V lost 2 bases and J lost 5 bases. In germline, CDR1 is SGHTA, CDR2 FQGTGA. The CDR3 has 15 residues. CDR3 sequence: CASSLRLAENNEQFF. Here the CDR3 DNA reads TGTGCCAGCAGCTTACGGCTAGCGGAGAACAATGAGCAGTTCTTC.

This CDR3 reads CASSLERGGPDTQYF. The CDR3 nucleotides are TGCGCCAGCAGCCTGGAGCGGGGGGGGCCAGATACGCAGTATTTT. The chain has TRBV5-1 and TRBJ2-3; 10 positions agree with TRBD2. Looked up from germline, CDR1 is SGHRS and CDR2 is YFSETQ. The CDR3 contains 15 residues. J was trimmed by 4 bases and V by 4 bases; bases with no gene match: 6.

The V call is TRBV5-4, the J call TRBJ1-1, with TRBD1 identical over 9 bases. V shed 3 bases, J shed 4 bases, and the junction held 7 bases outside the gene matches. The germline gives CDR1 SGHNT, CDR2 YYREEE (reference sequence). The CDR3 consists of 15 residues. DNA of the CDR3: TGTGCCAGCAGCTCACCGGGACAGGGCTCCACTGAAGCTTTCTTT. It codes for CASSSPGQGSTEAFF.

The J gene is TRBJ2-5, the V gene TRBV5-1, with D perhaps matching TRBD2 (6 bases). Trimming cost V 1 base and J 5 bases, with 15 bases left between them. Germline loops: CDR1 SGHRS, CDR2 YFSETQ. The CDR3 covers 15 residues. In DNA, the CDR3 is TGCGCCAGCAGCTTGAGCCCCGGGAGATACGAGACCCAGTACTTC. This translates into CASSLSPGRYETQYF.

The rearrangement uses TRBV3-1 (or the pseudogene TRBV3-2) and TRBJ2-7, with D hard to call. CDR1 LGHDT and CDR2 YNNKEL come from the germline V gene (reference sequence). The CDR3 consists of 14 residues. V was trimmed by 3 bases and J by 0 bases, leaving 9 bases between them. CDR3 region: CASSQFISSYEQYF. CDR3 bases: TGTGCCAGCAGCCAGTTCATCAGCTCCTACGAGCAGTACTTC.

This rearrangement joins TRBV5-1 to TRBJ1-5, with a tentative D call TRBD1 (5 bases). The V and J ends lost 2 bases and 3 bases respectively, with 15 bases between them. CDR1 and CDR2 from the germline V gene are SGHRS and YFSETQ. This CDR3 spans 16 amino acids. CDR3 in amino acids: CASSLSPRQFNQPQHF. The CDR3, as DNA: TGCGCCAGCAGCTTATCGCCCCGACAGTTCAATCAGCCCCAGCATTTT.

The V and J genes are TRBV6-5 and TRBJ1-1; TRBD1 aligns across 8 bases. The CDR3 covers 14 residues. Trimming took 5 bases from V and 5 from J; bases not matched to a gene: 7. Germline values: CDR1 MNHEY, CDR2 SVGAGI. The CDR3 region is CASSLDRVSTEAFF. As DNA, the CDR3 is TGTGCCAGCAGTCTGGACAGGGTTTCGACTGAAGCTTTCTTT.

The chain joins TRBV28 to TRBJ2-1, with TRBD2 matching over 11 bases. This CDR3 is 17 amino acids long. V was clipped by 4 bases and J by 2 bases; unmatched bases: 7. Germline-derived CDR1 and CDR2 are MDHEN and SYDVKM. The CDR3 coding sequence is TGTGCCAGCAGTTCCCAGACTAGCGGGGTCACCTACAATGAGCAGTTCTTC. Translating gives CASSSQTSGVTYNEQFF.

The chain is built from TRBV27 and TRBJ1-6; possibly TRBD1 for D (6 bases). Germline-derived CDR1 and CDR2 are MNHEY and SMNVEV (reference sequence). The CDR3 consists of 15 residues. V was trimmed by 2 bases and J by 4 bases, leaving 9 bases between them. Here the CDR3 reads CASSLGTQYNSPLHF. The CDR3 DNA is TGTGCCAGCAGTTTAGGGACACAATATAATTCACCCCTCCACTTT.

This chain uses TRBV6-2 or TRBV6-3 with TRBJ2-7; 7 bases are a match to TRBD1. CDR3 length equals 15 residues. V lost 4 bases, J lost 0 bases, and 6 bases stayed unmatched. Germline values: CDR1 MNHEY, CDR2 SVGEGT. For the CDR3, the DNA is TGTGCCAGCAGTTCGTCGACAGGGCCCTCCTACGAGCAGTACTTC. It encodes CASSSSTGPSYEQYF.

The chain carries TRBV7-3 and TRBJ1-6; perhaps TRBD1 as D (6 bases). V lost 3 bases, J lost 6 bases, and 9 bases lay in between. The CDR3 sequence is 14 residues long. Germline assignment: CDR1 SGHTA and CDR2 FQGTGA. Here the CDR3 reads CASSFTGLNSPLHF. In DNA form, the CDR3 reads TGTGCCAGCAGCTTCACAGGGCTTAATTCACCCCTCCACTTT. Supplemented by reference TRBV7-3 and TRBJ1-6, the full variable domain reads GAGVSQTPSNKVTEKGKYVELRCDPISGHTALYWYRQSLGQGPEFLIYFQGTGAADDSGLPNDRFFAVRPEGSVSTLKIQRTERGDSAVYLCASSFTGLNSPLHFGNGTRLTVT.

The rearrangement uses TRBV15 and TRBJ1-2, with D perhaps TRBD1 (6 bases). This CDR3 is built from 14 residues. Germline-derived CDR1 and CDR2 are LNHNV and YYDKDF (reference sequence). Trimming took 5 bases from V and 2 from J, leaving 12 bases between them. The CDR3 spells CATSAGQTNYGYTF. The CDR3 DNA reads TGTGCCACCAGCGCAGGACAGACGAACTATGGCTACACCTTC.

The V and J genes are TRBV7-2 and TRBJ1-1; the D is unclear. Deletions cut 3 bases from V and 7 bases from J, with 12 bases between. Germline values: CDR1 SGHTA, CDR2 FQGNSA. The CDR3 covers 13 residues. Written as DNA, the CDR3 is TGTGCCAGCAGCTTTTCGTTGGCCAGTGAAGCTTTCTTT. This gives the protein CASSFSLASEAFF.

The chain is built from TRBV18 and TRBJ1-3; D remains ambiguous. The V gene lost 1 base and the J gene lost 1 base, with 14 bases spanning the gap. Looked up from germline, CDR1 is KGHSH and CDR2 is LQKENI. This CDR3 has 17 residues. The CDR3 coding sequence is TGTGCCAGCTCACCACAGTCAGCGCTGATTTCTGGAAACACCATATATTTT. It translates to CASSPQSALISGNTIYF.

The CDR3 nucleotides read TGCGCCACCTCCACCCTGGGGCCAGGCACAGATACGCAGTATTTT. Translated: CATSTLGPGTDTQYF. The rearrangement links TRBV5-1 to TRBJ2-3, with D tentatively TRBD1 (5 bases). CDR1 and CDR2 from the germline V gene are SGHRS and YFSETQ. The CDR3 spans 15 residues. Trimming took 9 bases from V and 1 from J, leaving 18 bases between them.